The 5 T cell receptor beta chains reported below all come from one sample, sequenced in a study of T cells in Graves' hyperthyroidism and ophthalmopathy. Amplified TCR beta CDR3 regions came from RNA transcripts. The HTBI primer set was used in a first-round RT-PCR of the TCR CDR3. TCRdb analysed the multiplex PCR reads with MiXCR anew, one entry per CDR3 protein. The data show about 590,000 distinct CDR3 sequences, more than 13% seen once. Sequencing used blood. The receptors here all came from a woman aged 18-29 years with Graves' ophthalmopathy.

This clonotype was observed a few times. The V and J genes are TRBV6-2 or TRBV6-3 and TRBJ1-2; tentative D call: TRBD1 (6 bases). The CDR3 totals 15 residues. Trimming took 0 bases from V and 3 from J, leaving 11 bases between them. Germline V gives CDR1 MNHEY, CDR2 SVGEGT. The DNA of the CDR3 is TGTGCCAGCAGTTACTCGGGGGCCACGGACTATGGCTACACCTTC. Encoded protein: CASSYSGATDYGYTF.

This clonotype has just a few counts. The rearrangement uses TRBV13 and TRBJ2-7, with D tentatively TRBD2 (6 bases). Trimming cost V 4 bases and J 1 base, with 11 bases left between them. This CDR3 spans 14 amino acids. Germline CDR1 reads PRHDT; CDR2 reads FYEKMQ (reference sequence). The CDR3 sequence is CASSSRLESYEQYF. DNA of the CDR3: TGTGCCAGCAGCTCCCGACTAGAGTCCTACGAGCAGTACTTC.

This clonotype occurred a few times. The V and J genes are TRBV4-2 and TRBJ1-4; maybe TRBD1 (5 bases). V was trimmed by 4 bases and J by 5 bases, leaving 14 bases between them. Germline CDR1 is LGHNA and CDR2 is YNFKEQ. This CDR3 is 15 amino acids long. Written as DNA, the CDR3 is TGTGCCAGCAGCCGAGGGGAGACCTTCAATGAAAAACTGTTTTTT. Residues: CASSRGETFNEKLFF.

This clonotype turned up a few times. This CDR3 reads CASSESHREETQYF. CDR3 bases: TGTGCCAGCAGTGAATCCCACAGGGAAGAGACCCAGTACTTC. The chain uses TRBV7-2 and TRBJ2-5, with a weak D call TRBD1 (6 bases). Germline lookup yields CDR1 SGHTA and CDR2 FQGNSA. V was clipped by 6 bases and J by 3 bases, with 14 bases between them. The CDR3 totals 14 residues. Drawing the rest from reference TRBV7-2 and TRBJ2-5, the complete variable domain is GAGVSQSPSNKVTEKGKDVELRCDPISGHTALYWYRQSLGQGLEFLIYFQGNSAPDKSGLPSDRFSAERTGGSVSTLTIQRTQQEDSAVYLCASSESHREETQYFGPGTRLLVL.

This clonotype was observed many times. This chain links TRBV28 with TRBJ1-2, with D uncertain. Trimming took off 6 bases at V and 3 bases at J, with 14 bases between the two ends. CDR1 and CDR2 from the germline V gene are MDHEN and SYDVKM. The CDR3 has 14 residues. CDR3 protein: CASSFPGGDYGYTF. The CDR3 DNA reads as TGTGCCAGCAGCTTCCCTGGTGGGGACTATGGCTACACCTTC.